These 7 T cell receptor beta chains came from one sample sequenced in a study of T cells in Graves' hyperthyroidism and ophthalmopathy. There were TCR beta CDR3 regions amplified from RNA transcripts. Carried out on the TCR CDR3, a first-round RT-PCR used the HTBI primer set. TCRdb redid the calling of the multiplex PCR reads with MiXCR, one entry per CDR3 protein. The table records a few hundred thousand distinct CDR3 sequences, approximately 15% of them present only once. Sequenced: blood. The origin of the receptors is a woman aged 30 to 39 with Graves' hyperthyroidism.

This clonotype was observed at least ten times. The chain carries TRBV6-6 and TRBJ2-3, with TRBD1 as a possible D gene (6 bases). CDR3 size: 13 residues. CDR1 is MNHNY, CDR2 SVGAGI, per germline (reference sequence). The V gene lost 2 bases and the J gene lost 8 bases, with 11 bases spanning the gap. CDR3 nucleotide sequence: TGTGCCAGCAGTTACAGCCAAGGGGGTACGCAGTATTTT. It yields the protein CASSYSQGGTQYF.

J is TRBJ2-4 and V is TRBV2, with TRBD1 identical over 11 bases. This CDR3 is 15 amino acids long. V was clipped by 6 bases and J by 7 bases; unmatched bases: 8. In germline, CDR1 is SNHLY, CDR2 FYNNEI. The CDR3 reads CASSGDRGERNIQYF. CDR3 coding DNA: TGTGCCAGCAGCGGGGACAGGGGGGAACGGAACATTCAGTACTTC.

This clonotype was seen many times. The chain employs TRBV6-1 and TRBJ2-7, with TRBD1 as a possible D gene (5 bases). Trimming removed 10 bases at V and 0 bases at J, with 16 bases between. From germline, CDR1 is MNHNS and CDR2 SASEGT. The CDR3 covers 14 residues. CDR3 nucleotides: TGTGCCACCTTTCACCCGGACAACTCCTACGAGCAGTACTTC. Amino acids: CATFHPDNSYEQYF.

Here the CDR3 reads CASSYERETKNEQFF. The DNA for the CDR3 is TGTGCCAGCAGTTACGAGCGGGAGACTAAGAATGAGCAGTTCTTC. The genes are TRBV6-2 or TRBV6-3 and TRBJ2-1, with TRBD2 identical over 8 bases. Germline loops: CDR1 MNHEY, CDR2 SVGEGT. This CDR3 comprises 15 residues. With 2 bases clipped from V and 7 bases from J, the junction kept 7 bases outside the gene matches.

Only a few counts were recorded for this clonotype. The CDR3 region has the DNA TGTGCCAGCAGCTTAAACCAGGGGGGGCTTTTCGCTGGAAACACCATATATTTT. Translating gives CASSLNQGGLFAGNTIYF. V and J are TRBV7-2 and TRBJ1-3, with TRBD1 identical over 7 bases. Looked up from germline, CDR1 is SGHTA and CDR2 is FQGNSA. This CDR3 comprises 18 residues. The ends lost 2 bases at V and 2 bases at J; junction bases unmatched: 12.

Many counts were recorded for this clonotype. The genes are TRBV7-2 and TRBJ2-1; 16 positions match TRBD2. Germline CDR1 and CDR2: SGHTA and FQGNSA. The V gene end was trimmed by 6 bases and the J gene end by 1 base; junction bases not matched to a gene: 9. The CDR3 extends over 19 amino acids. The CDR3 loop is CASSYSPGLAGGSYNEQFF. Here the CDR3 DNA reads TGTGCCAGCAGTTACTCGCCGGGACTAGCGGGAGGGTCCTACAATGAGCAGTTCTTC.

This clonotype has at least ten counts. CDR3 sequence reads: CASTADRRGSYNEQFF. The CDR3, as DNA: TGTGCCAGCACCGCGGACAGGAGAGGCTCCTACAATGAGCAGTTCTTC. The V and J genes are TRBV12-3 or TRBV12-4 and TRBJ2-1, with 7 bases matching TRBD1. CDR3 size: 16 residues. V gave up 7 bases and J gave up 0 bases; unmatched junction bases: 9.